The 2 T cell receptor beta chains given below trace back to one sample, sequenced in a study of neurological immune-mediated disorders. MiXCR, applied by TCRdb to the 5' RACE reads, yields one record per CDR3 protein. Of some 45,000 distinct CDR3 sequences listed, about an eighth are singletons. The time point here: longitudinal time-point 2. Sequencing was carried out using PBMCs. The receptors come from a male donor with HTLV-1-associated myelopathy (HAM/TSP).

This clonotype was seen ten or more times. The rearrangement joins TRBV18 to TRBJ1-5; D gene unclear. Germline V gene sequence: CDR1 KGHSH, CDR2 LQKENI. The CDR3 is 13 residues long. V gave up 3 bases and J gave up 7 bases, with 10 bases separating them. The chain's CDR3 is CASSPHLWQPQHF. Written as DNA, the CDR3 is TGTGCCAGCTCACCCCACCTTTGGCAGCCCCAGCATTTT. Full variable domain (outside the CDR3, taken from reference TRBV18 and TRBJ1-5): NAGVMQNPRHLVRRRGQEARLRCSPMKGHSHVYWYRQLPEEGLKFMVYLQKENIIDESGMPKERFSAEFPKEGPSILRIQQVVRGDSAAYFCASSPHLWQPQHFGDGTRLSIL.

This clonotype was counted many times. CDR3 sequence: CASSLVRSTDTQYF. The CDR3 nucleotides read TGTGCCAGCAGCTTAGTGAGGAGCACAGATACGCAGTATTTT. V and J are TRBV7-6 and TRBJ2-3; unclear D gene. The CDR3 is 14 residues long. V lost 1 base and J lost 0, with 5 bases in between. In germline, CDR1 is SGHVS, CDR2 FNYEAQ.